The rows below give T cell receptor beta chains drawn from one sample of a study of T cells after yellow fever vaccination. TCRdb re-analysed the 5' RACE reads in MiXCR, keeping a single row per CDR3 protein. The table has hundreds of thousands of distinct CDR3 sequences, around 16% seen once. Specimen: PBMCs, collected 5 to 6 days after the first yellow fever vaccination. These receptor sequences come from a man aged 18 to 29 who received the YFV17D yellow fever vaccine. CDR3s include the opening cysteine and the closing phenylalanine or tryptophan. The order of the fields is J gene, V gene, CDR3 length, clone size, D gene, CDR3 protein, CDR3 DNA. A D gene is named only where the DNA matches it firmly. Not all rows give a size; the values are once, few, many and, for expanded clones, a class.

TRBJ2-3 TRBV3-1 17 few TRBD2 CASSQGGRLSSTDTQYF TGTGCCAGCAGCCAAGGCGGGAGACTATCTAGCACAGATACGCAGTATTTT
TRBJ2-7 TRBV6-6 13 . . CARSPQGNYEQYF TGTGCCAGAAGTCCCCAAGGGAACTACGAGCAGTACTTC
TRBJ2-5 TRBV7-2 11 . . CASSPWKTQYF TGTGCCAGCAGCCCTTGGAAGACCCAGTACTTC
TRBJ1-1 TRBV5-3 15 . . CARSLMRPANTEAFF TGTGCCAGAAGCTTAATGCGGCCAGCGAACACTGAAGCTTTCTTT
TRBJ2-3 TRBV6-6 11 many . CASSKTDTQYF TGTGCCAGCAGTAAAACAGATACGCAGTATTTT
TRBJ2-7 TRBV18 15 . . CASSPLGGAAYEQYF TGTGCCAGCTCACCGTTAGGTGGGGCAGCCTACGAGCAGTACTTC
TRBJ2-2 TRBV20-1 14 few . CSARDTRGTGELFF TGCAGTGCTAGAGACACTAGGGGCACCGGGGAGCTGTTTTTT
TRBJ1-3 TRBV7-6 14 . . CASLEGVSGNTIYF TGTGCCAGCTTGGAGGGGGTCTCTGGAAACACCATATATTTT
TRBJ2-1 TRBV20-1 11 few . CSARQVDEQFF TGCAGTGCTAGGCAAGTGGATGAGCAGTTCTTC
TRBJ2-5 TRBV5-1 14 few TRBD1 CASSFRGREETQYF TGCGCCAGCAGCTTCAGGGGGAGAGAAGAGACCCAGTACTTC
TRBJ2-5 TRBV7-9 13 . . CASSFSWRETQYF TGTGCCAGCAGCTTTTCATGGCGGGAGACCCAGTACTTC
TRBJ2-5 TRBV7-2 14 . . CASSADTPQETQYF TGTGCCAGCAGCGCCGACACACCCCAAGAGACCCAGTACTTC
TRBJ2-5 TRBV7-2 15 . TRBD2 CASSSWTRRRETQYF TGTGCCAGCAGCTCCTGGACTAGGCGGCGGGAGACCCAGTACTTC
TRBJ1-5 TRBV4-1 15 once . CASSQDGGFEQPQHF TGCGCCAGCAGCCAAGATGGCGGGTTCGAGCAGCCCCAGCATTTT
TRBJ2-3 TRBV27 17 few TRBD2 CASSLKTSGGSIDTQYF TGTGCCAGCAGCCTAAAGACTAGCGGGGGGAGTATAGATACGCAGTATTTT
TRBJ1-5 TRBV7-7 12 . . CASTHPFQPQHF TGTGCCAGCACCCACCCTTTCCAGCCCCAGCATTTT
TRBJ2-5 TRBV29-1 15 . . CSADLKAGFQETQYF TGCAGCGCCGATCTCAAGGCGGGGTTTCAAGAGACCCAGTACTTC
TRBJ2-6 TRBV5-1 16 . . CASSLVLEAGANVLTF TGCGCCAGCAGCTTGGTTTTGGAGGCTGGGGCCAACGTCCTGACTTTC
TRBJ2-2 TRBV5-1 16 few . CASSFMATVDTGELFF TGCGCCAGCAGCTTTATGGCAACCGTGGACACCGGGGAGCTGTTTTTT
TRBJ1-5 TRBV29-1 12 . . CSVVQGSQPQHF TGCAGCGTTGTCCAGGGTAGTCAGCCCCAGCATTTT
TRBJ2-5 TRBV12-3/TRBV12-4 14 few . CASSPPGSQETQYF TGTGCCAGCAGCCCCCCGGGCAGTCAAGAGACCCAGTACTTC
TRBJ2-3 TRBV20-1 14 . . CSAKQGGITDTQYF TGCAGTGCTAAACAGGGTGGGATCACAGATACGCAGTATTTT
TRBJ2-2 TRBV5-4 16 . . CASSLDGNFNTGELFF TGTGCCAGCAGCTTGGACGGGAATTTCAACACCGGGGAGCTGTTTTTT
TRBJ1-2 TRBV12-3/TRBV12-4 16 many . CASSFLSTWQGDGYTF TGTGCCAGCAGTTTTCTCTCTACGTGGCAGGGAGATGGCTACACCTTC
TRBJ2-7 TRBV7-9 15 . TRBD2 CASSRAGAGTYEQYF TGTGCCAGCAGTCGAGCGGGGGCGGGGACCTACGAGCAGTACTTC
TRBJ2-1 TRBV5-1 16 few TRBD1 CASSSLGQGALNEQFF TGCGCCAGCAGCTCCCTGGGACAGGGGGCTCTCAATGAGCAGTTCTTC
TRBJ2-3 TRBV11-2 16 . . CASSLGRRAATDTQYF TGTGCCAGCAGCTTAGGGCGGCGGGCAGCCACAGATACGCAGTATTTT
TRBJ2-1 TRBV29-1 13 few TRBD1 CSVRTGLANEQFF TGCAGCGTCCGGACAGGGCTCGCCAATGAGCAGTTCTTC
TRBJ2-5 TRBV5-4 13 . . CASSFGKRETQYF TGTGCCAGCAGCTTTGGGAAGAGGGAGACCCAGTACTTC
TRBJ2-7 TRBV25-1 16 . TRBD1 CASSGNTGTGGYEQYF TGTGCCAGCAGTGGAAATACCGGGACAGGGGGGTACGAGCAGTACTTC
TRBJ1-3 TRBV5-1 18 . TRBD1 CASSPLEGALIGGNTIYF TGCGCCAGCAGCCCGCTGGAGGGGGCCCTGATAGGAGGAAACACCATATATTTT
TRBJ2-1 TRBV4-2 17 few . CASSLIPTGSSYNEQFF TGTGCCAGCAGCCTTATTCCCACGGGGAGCTCCTACAATGAGCAGTTCTTC
TRBJ2-7 TRBV5-1 14 . TRBD1 CASSGQGLTYEQYF TGCGCCAGCTCCGGACAGGGCCTTACCTACGAGCAGTACTTC
TRBJ2-5 TRBV5-1 13 . . CASSLGIQETQYF TGCGCCAGCAGCTTGGGAATCCAAGAGACCCAGTACTTC
TRBJ1-1 TRBV28 14 few . CASTPGGSNTEAFF TGTGCCAGCACCCCTGGAGGGTCGAACACTGAAGCTTTCTTT
TRBJ1-1 TRBV5-6 14 . . CASSKRGSNTEAFF TGTGCCAGCAGCAAACGGGGATCGAACACTGAAGCTTTCTTT
TRBJ2-7 TRBV29-1 15 . . CSVEDRTTFLYEQYF TGCAGCGTTGAAGATCGAACGACCTTCTTGTACGAGCAGTACTTC
TRBJ1-5 TRBV12-3/TRBV12-4 14 . . CASSSKGWAQPQHF TGTGCCAGCAGTTCTAAGGGGTGGGCTCAGCCCCAGCATTTT
TRBJ2-3 TRBV7-6 14 . TRBD1 CASSMTGDTDTQYF TGTGCCAGCAGCATGACAGGGGACACAGATACGCAGTATTTT
TRBJ2-7 TRBV20-1 12 few TRBD1 CRDGTGGGEQYF TGCAGAGATGGGACAGGGGGCGGCGAGCAGTACTTC
TRBJ2-1 TRBV12-3/TRBV12-4 13 . . CASRAGEGHEQFF TGTGCCAGCAGGGCAGGGGAGGGTCATGAGCAGTTCTTC
TRBJ2-7 TRBV4-2 16 few . CASSQAGLQLAYEQYF TGTGCCAGCAGCCAAGCGGGACTCCAATTGGCATACGAGCAGTACTTC
TRBJ1-1 TRBV27 13 few . CASRPGLLTEAFF TGTGCCAGCCGCCCGGGGCTCCTGACTGAAGCTTTCTTT
TRBJ2-1 TRBV7-8 15 few TRBD2 CASSLVGGGALEQFF TGTGCCAGCAGCTTAGTTGGCGGGGGGGCACTTGAGCAGTTCTTC
TRBJ1-1 TRBV7-9 16 few . CASSPIRTPTNTEAFF TGTGCCAGCAGCCCAATTCGGACTCCGACTAACACTGAAGCTTTCTTT
TRBJ1-5 TRBV27 14 . TRBD1 CASSKTGETQPQHF TGTGCCAGCAGCAAAACAGGGGAAACTCAGCCCCAGCATTTT
TRBJ2-7 TRBV6-1 14 . . CASTNPERAYEQYF TGTGCCAGCACAAACCCGGAGCGGGCCTACGAGCAGTACTTC
TRBJ2-3 TRBV29-1 15 . . CSVEVGGLPTDTQYF TGCAGCGTTGAAGTCGGGGGGCTGCCCACAGATACGCAGTATTTT
TRBJ1-4 TRBV28 14 few TRBD1 CASNPGQVNEKLFF TGTGCCAGCAATCCGGGACAGGTTAATGAAAAACTGTTTTTT
TRBJ1-2 TRBV5-6 16 few . CASSGRGYRENYGYTF TGTGCCAGCAGCGGACGCGGGTACAGGGAGAACTATGGCTACACCTTC
TRBJ2-1 TRBV10-1 16 few . CASSATDSTSRNEQFF TGCGCCAGCAGTGCCACGGACAGTACTTCACGCAATGAGCAGTTCTTC